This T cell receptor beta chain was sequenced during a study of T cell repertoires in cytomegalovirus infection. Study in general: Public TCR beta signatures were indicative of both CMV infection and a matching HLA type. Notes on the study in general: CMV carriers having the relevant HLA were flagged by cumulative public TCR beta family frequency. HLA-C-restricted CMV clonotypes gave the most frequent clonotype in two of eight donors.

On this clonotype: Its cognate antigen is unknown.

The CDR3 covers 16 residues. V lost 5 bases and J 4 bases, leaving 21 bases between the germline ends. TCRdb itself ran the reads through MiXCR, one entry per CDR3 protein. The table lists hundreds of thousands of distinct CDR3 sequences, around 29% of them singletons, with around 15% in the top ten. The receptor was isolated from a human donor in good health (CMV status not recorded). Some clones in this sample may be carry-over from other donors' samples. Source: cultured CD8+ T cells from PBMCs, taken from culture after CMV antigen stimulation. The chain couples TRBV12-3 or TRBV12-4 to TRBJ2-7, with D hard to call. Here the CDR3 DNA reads TGTGCCAGCAGTCGCAGTATTACGATCCCCGGGTACGAGCAGTACTTC. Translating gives CASSRSITIPGYEQYF.